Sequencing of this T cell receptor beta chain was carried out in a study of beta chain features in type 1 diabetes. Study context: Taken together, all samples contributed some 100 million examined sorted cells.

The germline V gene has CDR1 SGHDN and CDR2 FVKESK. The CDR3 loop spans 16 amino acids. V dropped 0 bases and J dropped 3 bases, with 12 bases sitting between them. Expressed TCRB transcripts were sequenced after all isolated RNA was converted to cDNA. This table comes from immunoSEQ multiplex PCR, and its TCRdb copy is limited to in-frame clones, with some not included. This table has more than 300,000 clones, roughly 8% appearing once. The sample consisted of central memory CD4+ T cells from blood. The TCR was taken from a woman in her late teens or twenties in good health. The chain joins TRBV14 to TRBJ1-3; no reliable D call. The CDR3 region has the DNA TGTGCCAGCAGCCAAGATATTCGGGGATTTGGAAACACCATATATTTT. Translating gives CASSQDIRGFGNTIYF.